Shown below are 21 T cell receptor beta chains from a single sample sequenced in a study of T cell repertoires in cytomegalovirus infection. TCRdb reprocessed the reads with MiXCR, giving one entry per CDR3 protein. Among under 150,000 distinct CDR3 sequences listed, 20% to 30% were seen once. Their cognate antigens are unknown. Sequenced material: PBMCs, sequenced either directly or after in vitro stimulation (not recorded which). The receptors here all came from a human donor in good health (CMV status not recorded). Some clones in this sample may be carry-over from other donors' samples.

In DNA, the CDR3 is TGTGCCAGCAGTCGGACAGGGGGCGCGGGAGATACGCAGTATTTT. Protein sequence: CASSRTGGAGDTQYF. This chain uses TRBV7-9 with TRBJ2-3, with 11 bases matching TRBD1. V was pared by 6 bases and J by 5 bases, with 7 bases of the junction left unmatched. The germline gives CDR1 SEHNR, CDR2 FQNEAQ (reference sequence). The CDR3 loop spans 15 amino acids.

The rearrangement uses TRBV7-9 and TRBJ2-6; D unresolved. The V end lost 5 bases, the J end lost 1 base, and 9 bases lay between the germline ends. Germline CDR1 SEHNR, CDR2 FQNEAQ (reference sequence). The CDR3 contains 15 residues. The CDR3 nucleotides are TGTGCCAGCAGCGGTTACAGTTCTGGGGCCAACGTCCTGACTTTC. This translates into CASSGYSSGANVLTF.

The chain links TRBV30 to TRBJ2-3; 7 bases are a match to TRBD1. V lost 3 bases to trimming and J lost 1 base; unmatched junction nucleotides: 7. The CDR3 runs 15 residues. Per the germline V gene, CDR1 is GTSNPN and CDR2 is SVGIG (reference sequence). The CDR3: CAWRRQGARTDTQYF. In DNA, the CDR3 is TGTGCCTGGAGGCGACAGGGTGCCCGCACAGATACGCAGTATTTT.

The chain carries TRBV2 and TRBJ1-2, with no clear D. Trimming removed 4 bases at V and 0 bases at J, with 6 bases between. This CDR3 is built from 13 residues. Germline CDR1 is SNHLY and CDR2 is FYNNEI. CDR3 amino acids: CASSVAANYGYTF. The CDR3 DNA reads TGTGCCAGCAGTGTTGCAGCTAACTATGGCTACACCTTC.

In its sample, this clonotype was seen a few times. The chain is built from TRBV19 and TRBJ2-1; TRBD2 might be the D (6 bases). The length of the CDR3 is 16 residues. The germline CDR1 and CDR2 sequences are LNHDA and SQIVND (reference sequence). The V end lost 4 bases, the J end lost 2 bases, and 15 bases lay between the germline ends. CDR3 sequence reads: CASSTPLGGPYNEQFF. The CDR3 coding sequence is TGTGCCAGTAGTACTCCACTCGGAGGGCCCTACAATGAGCAGTTCTTC.

The chain is built from TRBV2 and TRBJ2-2; D unclear. The length of the CDR3 is 13 residues. Germline CDR1 SNHLY, CDR2 FYNNEI. Deletions cut 2 bases from V and 1 base from J, with 2 bases between. CDR3 DNA sequence: TGTGCCAGCAGTGAACAGAACACCGGGGAGCTGTTTTTT. Its protein is CASSEQNTGELFF.

This chain joins TRBV10-3 and TRBJ1-2, with D tentatively TRBD1 (5 bases). Germline V CDR1 and CDR2: ENHRY, SYGVKD. V was shortened by 0 bases and J by 0 bases, with 11 bases between the two germline ends. The CDR3 consists of 16 residues. Here the CDR3 reads CAISESGGAANYGYTF. The DNA for the CDR3 is TGTGCCATCAGTGAGTCGGGGGGAGCAGCTAACTATGGCTACACCTTC.

This clonotype was picked up one time. The chain joins TRBV12-5 to TRBJ2-2, with 8 positions matching TRBD1. V was pared by 0 bases and J by 5 bases, with 2 bases of the junction left unmatched. The CDR3 has 15 amino acids. Germline V lookup: CDR1 LGHNT, CDR2 FRNRAP. The CDR3 reads CASGLVTGGTGELFF. The CDR3 nucleotides read TGTGCTAGTGGTTTGGTAACAGGGGGAACCGGGGAGCTGTTTTTT.

The count of this clonotype is one. CDR3 bases: TGTGCCAGTAGTCCACTCTCGGCTAGTTATGGCTACACCTTC. It translates to CASSPLSASYGYTF. V usage is TRBV19 and J usage is TRBJ1-2; D is unresolved. Germline CDR1 LNHDA, CDR2 SQIVND (reference sequence). Trimming stripped 5 bases from V and 5 bases from J, with 15 bases between. The CDR3 spans 14 residues.

The chain joins TRBV24-1 to TRBJ2-3; possible D gene TRBD2, 6 bases. In germline, CDR1 is KGHDR, CDR2 SFDVKD. V gave up 3 bases and J gave up 3 bases, with 15 bases separating them. The CDR3 totals 16 residues. Here the CDR3 reads CATSDPAGPGTDTQYF. The DNA of the CDR3 is TGTGCCACCAGTGATCCGGCGGGACCAGGGACAGATACGCAGTATTTT.

This chain links TRBV29-1 with TRBJ1-5, with D hard to call. V lost 4 bases, J lost 2 bases, and 6 bases lay in between. The CDR3 covers 12 residues. Germline lookup yields CDR1 SQVTM and CDR2 ANQGSEA. The chain's CDR3 is CSVGPGNQPQHF. CDR3 in DNA: TGCAGCGTTGGACCAGGCAATCAGCCCCAGCATTTT.

V gene TRBV14 combines with J gene TRBJ2-3; D might be TRBD2 (5 bases). Per the germline V gene, CDR1 is SGHDN and CDR2 is FVKESK. With 1 base removed from V and 2 bases from J, the gap between germline ends came to 7 bases. The CDR3 spans 14 residues. DNA for the CDR3: TGTGCCAGCAGCCAAGCCGGGAACACAGATACGCAGTATTTT. Translating gives CASSQAGNTDTQYF.

In the case of this clonotype: A read error may produce the germline difference seen at one junction end. The chain couples TRBV5-3 to TRBJ2-3; 9 positions agree with TRBD2. TRBV5-3 is flagged as an ORF with uncertain function. The CDR3 has 15 amino acids. CDR3: CASSLAVAGADTQYF. In DNA form, the CDR3 reads TGTGCCAGCAGCTTGGCAGTAGCGGGAGCAGATACGCAGTATTTT.

This chain links TRBV19 with TRBJ2-3; 8 nucleotides match TRBD2. V lost 4 bases and J lost 5; bases outside the gene matches: 11. CDR1 is LNHDA, CDR2 SQIVND, per germline (reference sequence). CDR3 length: 16 residues. The CDR3 DNA follows: TGTGCCAGTAGTACTGTGCCAGCGGGAGTCTTAGATACGCAGTATTTT. It specifies CASSTVPAGVLDTQYF.

The sample holds a few counts of this clonotype. The rearrangement joins TRBV20-1 to TRBJ2-1; possibly TRBD1 for D (7 bases). Germline V gene sequence: CDR1 DFQATT, CDR2 SNEGSKA (reference sequence). Trimming took 4 bases from V and 10 from J, leaving 11 bases between them. This CDR3 comprises 11 residues. The CDR3: CSATPGGEQFF. The CDR3 nucleotides are TGCAGTGCTACTCCAGGGGGGGAGCAGTTCTTC.

The sample holds many counts of this clonotype. This chain joins TRBV7-2 and TRBJ2-3; TRBD2 might be the D (5 bases). There are 15 residues in the CDR3. V was shortened by 1 base and J by 0 bases, with 8 bases between the two germline ends. From germline, CDR1 is SGHTA and CDR2 FQGNSA. CDR3 loop: CASSLGASSTDTQYF. The DNA of the CDR3 is TGTGCCAGCAGCTTAGGGGCTAGCAGCACAGATACGCAGTATTTT.

Note on this clonotype: A much larger clone sits a single nucleotide away, making a read error possible. The DNA for the CDR3 is TGTGCCAGCAGCTTGCGTAGCGGACCCTTCACAGGTACGCAGTATTTT. Its protein is CASSLRSGPFTGTQYF. The chain has TRBV5-4 and TRBJ2-3; TRBD2 might be the D (6 bases). CDR1 SGHNT and CDR2 YYREEE come from the germline V gene (reference sequence). The CDR3 length is 16 residues. Supplemented by reference TRBV5-4 and TRBJ2-3, the full variable domain reads ETGVTQSPTHLIKTRGQQVTLRCSSQSGHNTVSWYQQALGQGPQFIFQYYREEENGRGNFPPRFSGLQFPNYSSELNVNALELDDSALYLCASSLRSGPFTGTQYFGPGTRLTVL.

This clonotype was counted at least ten times. CDR3 residues: CASSGQRETYEQYF. CDR3 DNA sequence: TGTGCCAGCAGCGGCCAGCGGGAGACATACGAGCAGTACTTC. The chain links TRBV7-2 to TRBJ2-7; 8 bases align to TRBD2. The germline CDR1 and CDR2 sequences are SGHTA and FQGNSA. CDR3 length: 14 residues. V trimming: 5 bases; J trimming: 4 bases; junction bases outside the gene matches: 7.

Only a few counts were recorded for this clonotype. The chain joins TRBV5-1 to TRBJ2-4; 11 bases match TRBD2. The J segment lost 0 bases and the V segment lost 5 bases, leaving 13 bases of the junction unmatched. Germline values: CDR1 SGHRS, CDR2 YFSETQ. The CDR3 runs 19 residues. CDR3 nucleotides: TGCGCCAGCAGTCCCGAACGATGGGGACTAGCGGTAGCCAAAAACATTCAGTACTTC. It encodes CASSPERWGLAVAKNIQYF.

The chain is built from TRBV7-9 and TRBJ2-3, with D maybe TRBD1 (5 bases). The germline gives CDR1 SEHNR, CDR2 FQNEAQ (reference sequence). The CDR3 totals 16 residues. Trimming took off 5 bases at V and 0 bases at J, with 15 bases between the two ends. As DNA, the CDR3 is TGTGCCAGCAGCAAGACGGTGACAGCTAGCACAGATACGCAGTATTTT. Its protein product is CASSKTVTASTDTQYF.

The sample holds a few counts of this clonotype. The chain links TRBV11-2 to TRBJ1-3, with a possible D match to TRBD1 (5 bases). CDR1 is SGHAT, CDR2 FQNNGV, per germline. V gave up 5 bases and J gave up 4 bases, with 12 bases separating them. CDR3 length: 14 amino acids. CDR3 sequence: CASSPRGRGNTIYF. The DNA for the CDR3 is TGTGCCAGCAGCCCCCGGGGGAGAGGAAACACCATATATTTT.